These 12 T cell receptor beta chains were sequenced from one sample in a study of tumor-infiltrating lymphocytes in primary liver carcinoma. Starting material of around 490 ng total RNA yielded TCR beta cDNA via a constant-region primer. What produced the TCR beta libraries was three nested multiplex PCR rounds using slightly modified ARM-PCR. Each of the first two PCR rounds ran roughly 9 cycles with TRBV1-TRBV30 forward and C-beta reverse primers. TCRdb re-derived calls from the multiplex PCR reads in MiXCR, one entry per CDR3 protein. The data contain around 70,000 distinct CDR3 sequences, almost 70% of them singletons. Bulk tissue was left unsorted, and RNA and DNA were co-extracted from about 20-30 mg of it. The specimen was liver tumor tissue from sampling region 4. The subset: tumor region T4, right-lateral pole. These receptors were taken from a man aged 40-50 years with primary liver carcinoma and hepatitis B virus infection.

Worth noting for this clonotype: Lacking the conserved final phenylalanine or tryptophan, this CDR3 likely reflects a read error. The DNA is omitted, as the CDR3 cannot be located on it reliably, and the CDR3 follows TCRdb's listing. This chain uses TRBV12-3 or TRBV12-4 with TRBJ2-3. The CDR3 is 14 amino acids in total, end residues counted. CDR3 residues: CASKKVLSTDTQYL.

This clonotype was counted between two and nine times. This clone may be a read error of a much larger clone one base away. The rearrangement joins TRBV4-1 to TRBJ2-3, with 8 positions matching TRBD2. The CDR3 sequence is 16 residues long. Looked up from germline, CDR1 is MGHRA and CDR2 is YSYEKL. Written as DNA, the CDR3 is TGCGCCAGCAGCCGGAGTTGGAGCGGGGGCACAGATACGCTGTATTTT. This encodes CASSRSWSGGTDTLYF.

This clonotype is termed medium-sized. The rearrangement joins TRBV11-3 to TRBJ2-7; D tentatively reads TRBD1 or TRBD2 (6 bases each). The CDR3 loop spans 13 amino acids. Germline CDR1 reads SGHNT; CDR2 reads YENEEA. Trimming pared 2 bases from V and 5 bases from J, leaving 10 bases between. CDR3 sequence reads: CASSLRGENEQYF. CDR3 in DNA: TGTGCCAGCAGCTTAAGGGGGGAGAACGAGCAGTACTTC.

Of note for this clonotype: A single base separates this from a much larger clone, so it may be a read error. This likely comes from a read error, as the CDR3 has no conserved phenylalanine or tryptophan at its end. The V and J genes are TRBV30 and TRBJ2-7; TRBD2 matches at 11 bases. Looked up from germline, CDR1 is GTSNPN and CDR2 is SVGIG (reference sequence). The junction had 6 bases not matched to a gene; V was cut back by 3 bases and J by 2 bases. The CDR3 consists of 15 residues. Written as DNA, the CDR3 is TGTGCCTGGAGCTCGGGACTAGCGGAAACCTACGAGCAGTACTTA. Translated, it gives CAWSSGLAETYEQYL.

This clonotype showed up just once. As the CDR3 is not closed by the conserved phenylalanine or tryptophan, this likely results from a read error. The gene calls are TRBV28 and TRBJ2-7; the D gene is possibly TRBD2 (5 bases). Germline assignment: CDR1 MDHEN and CDR2 SYDVKM. The CDR3 covers 15 residues. V lost 7 bases, J lost 9 bases, and 25 bases lay in between. This CDR3 is CASTTPTKATGGQYS. DNA for the CDR3: TGTGCCAGCACGACACCCACGAAGGCTACTGGAGGGCAGTACTCC.

As concerns this clonotype: Lacking the conserved final phenylalanine or tryptophan, this CDR3 likely reflects a read error. The limits of the CDR3 on the DNA are not certain, so only TCRdb's listed CDR3 is given. The chain couples TRBV4-1 to TRBJ2-7; TRBD2, the table's D call, lacks a check against the DNA. Germline loops: CDR1 MGHRA, CDR2 YSYEKL. The CDR3 numbers 14 amino acids, ends counted. The CDR3: CASSQDLLAEDQHL.

In the case of this clonotype: The CDR3 ends on some other residue instead of the conserved phenylalanine or tryptophan, so this is likely a read error. The chain joins TRBV20-1 to TRBJ2-7; TRBD2 might be the D (5 bases). This CDR3 contains 14 residues. Between the trimmed V and J ends, which lost 0 bases and 2 bases, there was a span of 11 bases. The V gene's germline CDR1 is DFQATT and CDR2 SNEGSKA (reference sequence). The CDR3 nucleotides are TGCAGTGCTAGAGATCATACTAGGGCCTACGAGCAGTACTCC. Encoded protein: CSARDHTRAYEQYS.

Points on this clonotype: A read error may account for a junction end that differs from germline. The chain has TRBV12-3 or TRBV12-4 and TRBJ1-2, with D unresolved. The CDR3 extends over 12 amino acids. This CDR3 reads CASSLTPYDYTF. In nucleotides, the CDR3 is TGTGCCAGCAGTTTAACCCCATATGACTACACCTTC.

Concerning this clonotype itself: Possible read error: a much larger clone is one base away. The chain has TRBV28 and TRBJ1-2; a weak D match, TRBD1 (5 bases). The germline V gene encodes CDR1 MDHEN and CDR2 SYDVKM. Between the trimmed V and J ends, which lost 7 bases and 4 bases, there was a span of 25 bases. The CDR3 is made up of 17 amino acids. CDR3 in DNA: TGTGCCAGCATTTCAACTAGCGCCCAGGGCCGGATCTATGGCTACACCTTC. As protein: CASISTSAQGRIYGYTF.

Concerning this clonotype itself: At one boundary the junction diverges from the germline segment, which might be a read error. This chain links TRBV2 with TRBJ2-7; 9 positions match TRBD2. Germline assignment: CDR1 SNHLY and CDR2 FYNNEI. CDR3 length: 12 residues. The CDR3, as DNA: TGTGCCAGCAGTGAAGCAGAAGGGCGGGAGGGATTC. It yields the protein CASSEAEGREGF.

A note on this clonotype: Being one base from a much bigger clone, this may be a read error. The CDR3 does not close with the conserved phenylalanine or tryptophan, likely indicating a read error. The rearrangement joins TRBV11-2 to TRBJ2-7, with D perhaps TRBD1 (6 bases). Germline CDR1 reads SGHAT; CDR2 reads FQNNGV. The CDR3 runs 12 residues. Trimming pared 5 bases from V and 9 bases from J, leaving 14 bases between. The CDR3 is CASSHTGLRQYL. The DNA for the CDR3 is TGTGCCAGCAGCCACACAGGGTTAAGGCAGTACTTA.

This clonotype was seen once. One end of the junction is discordant with germline, which a read error may explain. This chain joins TRBV7-9 and TRBJ2-5, with D possibly called TRBD1 or TRBD2 (5 bases each). In germline, CDR1 is SEHNR, CDR2 FQNEAQ (reference sequence). The length of the CDR3 is 16 residues. This chain's CDR3 is CARSSRDRGTQETQYF. CDR3 coding DNA: TGTGCCAGGAGCTCACGGGATAGGGGAACGCAAGAGACCCAGTACTTT.